This paragraph reports one T cell receptor beta chain. Clones were read by immunoSEQ multiplex PCR, and TCRdb kept only the in-frame ones, dropping some. The top ten hold roughly 4.7% of the sample, which has about 100,000 clones, almost 90% seen once. This CDR3 is 15 amino acids long. From germline, CDR1 is LNHDA and CDR2 SQIVND (reference sequence). V lost 3 bases to trimming and J lost 3 bases; unmatched junction nucleotides: 5. These data originate in a study of blood T cell repertoires in COVID-19. The rearrangement joins TRBV19 to TRBJ2-1; TRBD2 aligns across 7 bases. What was sequenced was peripheral blood. The clonotype comes from a human donor in a cohort sampled during active COVID-19. The CDR3 DNA reads as TGTGCCAGTAGTATTTGGGAGGGAGTCTACAATGAGCAGTTCTTC. As protein: CASSIWEGVYNEQFF.